These 17 T cell receptor beta chains were all obtained from the same sample, sequenced in a study of cytomegalovirus exposure and HLA in healthy donors. Profiling relied on immunoSEQ multiplex PCR, and the TCRdb table lists in-frame clones only, not all of them. The sample has about 360,000 clones, roughly 90% seen once; the top ten hold roughly 0.8%. Sequenced: PBMCs. The receptor set was obtained from a woman between 18 and 30 years old in good health and CMV-seronegative.

The sample holds one count of this clone. The chain has TRBV5-1 and TRBJ2-1; 11 nucleotides align to TRBD1. Germline V lookup: CDR1 SGHRS, CDR2 YFSETQ. This CDR3 has 16 amino acids. V dropped 5 bases and J dropped 5; count of bases not matched to a gene: 9. CDR3: CASRFDRDRGNNEQFF. As DNA, the CDR3 is TGCGCCAGCAGATTCGACCGGGACAGGGGGAACAATGAGCAGTTCTTC.

The genes are TRBV30 and TRBJ1-5; D remains unclear. CDR3 size: 15 residues. V was clipped by 0 bases and J by 2 bases, with 11 bases between them. Germline values: CDR1 GTSNPN, CDR2 SVGIG (reference sequence). DNA for the CDR3: TGTGCCTGGAGTGTACTAGGAGCGGGCAATCAGCCCCAGCATTTT. Protein sequence: CAWSVLGAGNQPQHF.

The chain uses TRBV30 and TRBJ2-2; 8 bases agree with TRBD2. The length of the CDR3 is 18 residues. Per germline, CDR1 GTSNPN and CDR2 SVGIG (reference sequence). The junction had 17 bases not matched to a gene; V was cut back by 1 base and J by 7 bases. CDR3 DNA: TGTGCCTGGAGTGGGTTTAGTCCAGCGGGGGAGGTGAACGGGGAGCTGTTTTTT. Protein sequence: CAWSGFSPAGEVNGELFF.

CDR3 sequence reads: CASALDRTNEQFF. Written as DNA, the CDR3 is TGTGCCAGCGCGCTTGACAGGACCAATGAGCAGTTCTTC. V and J are TRBV27 and TRBJ2-1; D possibly corresponds to TRBD1 (6 bases). In germline, CDR1 is MNHEY, CDR2 SMNVEV (reference sequence). The germline V and J ends were trimmed by 8 bases and 6 bases, with 14 bases remaining between them. This CDR3 spans 13 amino acids.

The chain employs TRBV27 and TRBJ1-1; tentatively, D is TRBD1 (6 bases). Between the trimmed V and J ends, which lost 1 base and 4 bases, there was a span of 19 bases. The CDR3 spans 17 residues. Germline CDR1 reads MNHEY; CDR2 reads SMNVEV (reference sequence). CDR3 bases: TGTGCCAGCAGTTTATTGGGGCCGACAGGACTCGGCACTGAAGCTTTCTTT. Protein sequence: CASSLLGPTGLGTEAFF.

The rearrangement uses TRBV2 and TRBJ1-3; 8 bases line up with TRBD1. CDR3 size: 14 residues. Trimming cost V 4 bases and J 2 bases; bases outside gene matches: 1. Germline V gene data show CDR1 as SNHLY and CDR2 as FYNNEI. The DNA of the CDR3 is TGTGCCAGCAGTGGGACAGGGACTGGAAACACCATATATTTT. Translating it yields CASSGTGTGNTIYF.

This chain connects TRBV7-3 to TRBJ1-5; D not certain. CDR3 length: 11 amino acids. V shed 5 bases and J shed 7 bases, with 6 bases lying between them. Germline assignment: CDR1 SGHTA and CDR2 FQGTGA. The CDR3 region is CASSTGQPQHF. The DNA of the CDR3 is TGTGCCAGCAGCACGGGGCAGCCCCAGCATTTT.

This rearrangement joins TRBV25-1 to TRBJ2-1, with 8 bases that match TRBD1. The germline gives CDR1 MGHDK, CDR2 SYGVNS. The CDR3 spans 16 residues. The J segment lost 0 bases and the V segment lost 3 bases, leaving 4 bases of the junction unmatched. CDR3 sequence reads: CASSDFGQGSYNEQFF. CDR3 nucleotide sequence: TGTGCCAGCAGTGACTTCGGACAGGGCTCCTACAATGAGCAGTTCTTC.

This chain uses TRBV29-1 with TRBJ1-2; D ambiguous. The CDR3 contains 12 residues. Germline V gene data show CDR1 as SQVTM and CDR2 as ANQGSEA. Between the trimmed V and J ends, which lost 7 bases and 4 bases, there was a span of 13 bases. In nucleotides, the CDR3 is TGCAGCGCCCTAAACTTACTCTATGGCTACACCTTC. Translating gives CSALNLLYGYTF.

V gene TRBV2 combines with J gene TRBJ1-2; D remains ambiguous. CDR3 size: 12 residues. Per the germline V gene, CDR1 is SNHLY and CDR2 is FYNNEI. V was pared by 5 bases and J by 8 bases, with 12 bases between. CDR3 protein: CASSLVAPGYTF. CDR3 DNA sequence: TGTGCCAGCAGTTTAGTAGCTCCCGGCTACACCTTC.

The chain has TRBV5-1 and TRBJ2-5, with D perhaps matching TRBD1 (5 bases). Germline loops: CDR1 SGHRS, CDR2 YFSETQ. The CDR3 covers 16 residues. V was shortened by 0 bases and J by 2 bases, with 14 bases between the two germline ends. DNA of the CDR3: TGCGCCAGCAGCTTGGTAGGGGCCAGCCTACAAGAGACCCAGTACTTC. Amino acid sequence: CASSLVGASLQETQYF.

The chain recombines TRBV28 with TRBJ2-1, with 7 positions matching TRBD1. The CDR3 contains 15 residues. Unmatched junction bases numbered 5, after V lost 6 bases and J lost 0 bases. The germline V gene encodes CDR1 MDHEN and CDR2 SYDVKM. The CDR3 region has the DNA TGTGCCAGCAGCCACAGGGGCAGCTCCTACAATGAGCAGTTCTTC. It yields the protein CASSHRGSSYNEQFF.

Written as DNA, the CDR3 is TGTGCCAGCAGTCCTATCGGGACTAGCGGAAACACCGGGGAGCTGTTTTTT. Amino acid sequence: CASSPIGTSGNTGELFF. The chain has TRBV27 and TRBJ2-2; 11 bases map to TRBD2. CDR3 length: 17 amino acids. The germline V gene encodes CDR1 MNHEY and CDR2 SMNVEV (reference sequence). V dropped 5 bases and J dropped 2; count of bases not matched to a gene: 7.

The chain carries TRBV2 and TRBJ1-4; no clear D gene. Germline V gene data show CDR1 as SNHLY and CDR2 as FYNNEI. V lost 6 bases to trimming and J lost 3 bases, with 14 bases between them. The CDR3 totals 15 residues. The CDR3 nucleotides read TGTGCCAGCAGGAGGGATAGGAGGGCTAATGAAAAACTGTTTTTT. It translates to CASRRDRRANEKLFF.

The chain combines TRBV19 with TRBJ2-1; 9 positions match TRBD1. CDR3 length: 15 amino acids. The V segment lost 4 bases and the J segment 6 bases; nucleotides outside the gene matches: 7. Germline CDR1 LNHDA, CDR2 SQIVND (reference sequence). The CDR3 region is CASSTRTGVSNEQFF. CDR3 in DNA: TGTGCCAGTAGTACTAGGACAGGGGTAAGCAATGAGCAGTTCTTC.

This sequence joins TRBV10-1 and TRBJ2-7; D perhaps matches TRBD2 (5 bases). Germline values: CDR1 WNHNN, CDR2 SYGVQD (reference sequence). The V end lost 5 bases, the J end lost 1 base, and 15 bases lay between the germline ends. The CDR3 runs to 15 residues. This CDR3 reads CASSPQVGGSYEQYF. CDR3 sequence (DNA): TGCGCCAGCAGTCCCCAAGTCGGAGGATCCTACGAGCAGTACTTC.

V usage is TRBV18 and J usage is TRBJ2-1, with 7 bases fitting TRBD2. The CDR3 consists of 16 residues. Germline CDR1 and CDR2: KGHSH and LQKENI. Trimming removed 2 bases from V and 0 bases from J; junction bases left unmatched: 4. Here the CDR3 DNA reads TGTGCCAGCTCACCAATACAGCGGGACTCCTACAATGAGCAGTTCTTC. Residues: CASSPIQRDSYNEQFF. Using reference TRBV18 and TRBJ2-1 for the parts outside the CDR3, the full variable domain is NAGVMQNPRHLVRRRGQEARLRCSPMKGHSHVYWYRQLPEEGLKFMVYLQKENIIDESGMPKERFSAEFPKEGPSILRIQQVVRGDSAAYFCASSPIQRDSYNEQFFGPGTRLTVL.